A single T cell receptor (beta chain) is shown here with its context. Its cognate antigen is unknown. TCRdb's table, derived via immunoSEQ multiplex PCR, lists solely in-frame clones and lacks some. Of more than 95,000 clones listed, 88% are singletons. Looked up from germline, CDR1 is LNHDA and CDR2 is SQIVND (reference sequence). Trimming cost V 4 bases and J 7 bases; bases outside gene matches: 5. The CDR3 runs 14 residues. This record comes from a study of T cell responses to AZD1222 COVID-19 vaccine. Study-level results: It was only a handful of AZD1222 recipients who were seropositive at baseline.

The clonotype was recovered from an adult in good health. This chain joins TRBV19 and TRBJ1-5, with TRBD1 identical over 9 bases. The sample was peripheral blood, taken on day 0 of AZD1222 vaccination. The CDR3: CASSTTGGGQPQHF. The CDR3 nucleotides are TGTGCCAGTAGTACCACAGGGGGCGGGCAGCCCCAGCATTTT.